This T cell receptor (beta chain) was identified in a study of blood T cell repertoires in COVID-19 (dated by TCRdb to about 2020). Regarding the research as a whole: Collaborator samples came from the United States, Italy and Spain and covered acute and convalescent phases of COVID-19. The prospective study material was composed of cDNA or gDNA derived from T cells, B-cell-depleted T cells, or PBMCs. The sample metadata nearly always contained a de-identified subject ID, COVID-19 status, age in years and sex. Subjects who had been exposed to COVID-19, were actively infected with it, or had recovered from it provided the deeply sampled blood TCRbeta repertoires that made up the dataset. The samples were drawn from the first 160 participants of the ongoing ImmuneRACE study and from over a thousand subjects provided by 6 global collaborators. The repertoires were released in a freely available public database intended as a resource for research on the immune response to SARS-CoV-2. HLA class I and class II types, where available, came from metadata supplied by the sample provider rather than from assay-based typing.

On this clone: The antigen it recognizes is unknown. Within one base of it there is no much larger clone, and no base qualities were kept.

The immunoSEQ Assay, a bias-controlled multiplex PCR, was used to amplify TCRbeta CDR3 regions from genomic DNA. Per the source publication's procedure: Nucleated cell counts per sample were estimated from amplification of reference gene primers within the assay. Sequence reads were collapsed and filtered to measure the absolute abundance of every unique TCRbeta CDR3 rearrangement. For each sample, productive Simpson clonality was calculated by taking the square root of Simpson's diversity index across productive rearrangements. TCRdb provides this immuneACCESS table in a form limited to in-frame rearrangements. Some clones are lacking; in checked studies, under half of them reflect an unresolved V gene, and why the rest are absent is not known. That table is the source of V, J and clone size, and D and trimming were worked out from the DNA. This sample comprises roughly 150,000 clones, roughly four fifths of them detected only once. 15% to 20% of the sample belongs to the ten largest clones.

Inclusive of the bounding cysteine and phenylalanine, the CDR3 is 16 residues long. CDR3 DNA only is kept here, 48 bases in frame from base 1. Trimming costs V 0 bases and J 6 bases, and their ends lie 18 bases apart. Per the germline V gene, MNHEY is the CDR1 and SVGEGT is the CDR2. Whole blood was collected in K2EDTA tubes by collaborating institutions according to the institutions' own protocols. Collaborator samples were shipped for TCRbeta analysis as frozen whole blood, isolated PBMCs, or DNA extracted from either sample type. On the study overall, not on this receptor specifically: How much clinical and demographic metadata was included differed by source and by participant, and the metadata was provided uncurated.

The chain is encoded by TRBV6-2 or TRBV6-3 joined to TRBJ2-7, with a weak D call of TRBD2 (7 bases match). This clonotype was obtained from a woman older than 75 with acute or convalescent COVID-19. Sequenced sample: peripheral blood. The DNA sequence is TGTGCCAGCAGTTACTCGATCGTGCAAGGGGGGGCCGAGCAGTACTTC. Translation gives CASSYSIVQGGAEQYF.